This T cell receptor beta chain emerged from a study of cytomegalovirus exposure and HLA in healthy donors. 13 Jbeta primers and 60 Vbeta primers were used for the PCR. Sequencing used immunoSEQ multiplex PCR; TCRdb keeps in-frame clones, though not all of them. Here the sample spans roughly 140,000 clones, roughly 77% being singletons. Comment on this clone: Its cognate antigen is unknown.

General observations from the study: Earlier analysis looked at TCR beta V segments, and most were productive about 90% or about 30% of the time. CMV antigen specificity of three CMV-associated chains was confirmed in vitro.

Germline CDR1 MNHEY, CDR2 SVGAGI. V was pared by 8 bases and J by 3 bases, with 11 bases between. The CDR3 is made up of 13 amino acids. This TCR derives from a human donor in good health. The sequenced material came from PBMCs. The V gene is TRBV6-5, the J gene TRBJ1-5; weak D call: TRBD1 (6 bases). The CDR3 here is CASAGDTNQPQHF. DNA of the CDR3: TGTGCCAGCGCGGGGGACACCAATCAGCCCCAGCATTTT.